This TCR beta chain was documented in a study of patients and donors after allogeneic stem cell transplantation (dated by TCRdb to 2020 to 2022). Including the terminal cysteine and phenylalanine, the CDR3 comprises 15 residues. Solely the CDR3 DNA is kept, with 45 bases framed from the first base. V was cut back by 3 bases and J by 2 bases, leaving a gap of 8 bases between them. The germline V gene specifies MNHEY as CDR1 and SVGEGT as CDR2. The library was prepared using RT-PCR. TCRdb names NextSeq 550 as the instrument used. The public reads were quality trimmed at Q25 with fastp and then assembled into clones with MiXCR by TCRdb, keeping productive beta chains. Merged by CDR3 protein, the rows form single entries marked with the most common genes and DNA. The sample table holds about 960,000 distinct CDR3 sequences, of which more than 15% were seen once. The ten biggest clones cover roughly 6% of the sample.

Notes on this clonotype: Its specific antigen is unknown. Base qualities were left out, and no much larger clone turns up one base away.

Sequencing was done on a sample of blood, either unsorted or a sorted T cell fraction (not recorded which). The source of this sequence is a human donor who was either an allogeneic HSCT recipient or a stem cell or donor lymphocyte infusion donor (not recorded which). It is not recorded whose cells these are; they may come from a transplant donor. The V and J segments used are TRBV6-2 or TRBV6-3 and TRBJ2-6; matching of 6 bases hints at TRBD1 as the D gene. The CDR3 region: CASSYWTAGANVLTF. The nucleotide sequence is TGTGCCAGCAGTTATTGGACAGCTGGGGCCAACGTCCTGACTTTC.